This entry features one T cell receptor beta chain sequence. Its matching antigen is unknown. This entry belongs to a study of T-cell reconstitution after alpha-beta-depleted transplantation in children. Whole-study findings and limits: Where alpha-beta T cells came from about two months after transplant was reportedly several hundred expanded graft clones. Recipient T cells and thymic progenitors that survived were the source of the high TCRbeta diversity seen at day 60 in some patients. Newly made T cells mostly supplied T-cell counts and diversity one year after transplant.

This CDR3 spans 13 amino acids. J was trimmed by 5 bases and V by 3 bases; bases with no gene match: 2. Germline CDR1 reads SQVTM; CDR2 reads ANQGSEA. The authors prepared the TCRbeta library with unique molecular identifiers. TCRdb reprocessed the PCR reads via MiXCR and lists one record per CDR3 protein. The repertoire holds hundreds of thousands of distinct CDR3 sequences, around 16% seen once, with under 30% in the top ten. The sample here was PBMCs, mostly from graft donor cells, taken 360 days after TCRalphabeta/CD19-depleted stem cell transplant. The clonotype was recovered from a boy younger than two who had a stem cell transplant for Wiskott-Aldrich syndrome, so the T cells may come from the graft donor. The chain joins TRBV29-1 to TRBJ2-3; 10 nucleotides match TRBD2. The CDR3 reads CSVEASGRDTQYF. The CDR3 DNA follows: TGCAGCGTTGAGGCTAGCGGGAGAGATACGCAGTATTTT.